The 9 T cell receptor beta chains reported below all come from one sample, sequenced in a study of T cell responses to AZD1222 COVID-19 vaccine. Produced via immunoSEQ multiplex PCR; TCRdb's table is partial and in-frame only. The sample shows 150,000 or so clones, under 95% of them seen only once. The specimen was peripheral blood, collected 28 days after the second AZD1222 dose. These receptors originate from an adult who received the AZD1222 COVID-19 vaccine.

The chain combines TRBV5-1 with TRBJ2-7; D is tentatively TRBD1 or TRBD2 (5 bases each). The V end lost 5 bases, the J end lost 0 bases, and 12 bases lay between the germline ends. The CDR3 covers 14 residues. Germline V gene sequence: CDR1 SGHRS, CDR2 YFSETQ. Here the CDR3 reads CASRLIGTSYEQYF. CDR3 in DNA: TGCGCCAGCAGACTCATCGGGACCTCCTACGAGCAGTACTTC.

V gene TRBV5-1 combines with J gene TRBJ1-4, with D unresolved. Germline CDR1 SGHRS, CDR2 YFSETQ. The CDR3 totals 16 residues. Trimming shortened V by 0 bases and J by 3 bases, and 12 bases separated the two germline ends. The CDR3 DNA reads TGCGCCAGCAGCTTGGCCCCGGCCGTAGCTAATGAAAAACTGTTTTTT. This translates into CASSLAPAVANEKLFF.

The chain carries TRBV10-3 and TRBJ1-2; D not certain. The V gene's germline CDR1 is ENHRY and CDR2 SYGVKD. V shed 3 bases and J shed 2 bases, with 4 bases lying between them. There are 12 residues in the CDR3. The CDR3 loop reads CAISDKNYGYTF. The CDR3 bases are TGTGCCATCAGTGATAAGAACTATGGCTACACCTTC.

The chain uses TRBV10-3 and TRBJ2-7; 9 bases are shared with TRBD1. Germline values: CDR1 ENHRY, CDR2 SYGVKD. The CDR3 totals 12 residues. The J segment lost 7 bases and the V segment lost 11 bases, leaving 9 bases of the junction unmatched. The CDR3 is CASRTGEGEQYF. CDR3 in DNA: TGTGCCTCTCGGACAGGGGAGGGGGAGCAGTACTTC.

This clone counts as medium-sized. The V gene is TRBV4-3, the J gene TRBJ1-5; the D gene is possibly TRBD1 (6 bases). CDR3 length equals 16 residues. The V end was cut by 0 bases, the J end by 6 bases, with 15 bases between. CDR1 and CDR2 from the germline V gene are LGHNA and YSLEER. Here the CDR3 DNA reads TGCGCCAGCAGCCAAGAGGCCGGGGGCGGTGGTCAGCCCCAGCATTTT. Its protein is CASSQEAGGGGQPQHF.

This clone has just a few counts. The chain joins TRBV11-2 to TRBJ2-3; tentative D call: TRBD2 (5 bases). The CDR3 runs 13 residues. V was trimmed by 4 bases and J by 6 bases, leaving 11 bases between them. Looked up from germline, CDR1 is SGHAT and CDR2 is FQNNGV. The CDR3 DNA is TGTGCCAGCAGCTCCCGGCCGGGGGATACGCAGTATTTT. This encodes CASSSRPGDTQYF.

The V gene is TRBV11-3, the J gene TRBJ1-1, with 7 bases aligning to TRBD1. This CDR3 spans 13 amino acids. Per the germline V gene, CDR1 is SGHNT and CDR2 is YENEEA. After removal of 5 bases from V and 6 bases from J, the junction contained 6 bases not matched to a gene. CDR3 protein: CASSNVQGAEAFF. CDR3 nucleotides: TGTGCCAGCAGCAATGTTCAGGGGGCTGAAGCTTTCTTT. The whole variable domain, remainder taken from reference TRBV11-3 and TRBJ1-1, is EAGVVQSPRYKIIEKKQPVAFWCNPISGHNTLYWYLQNLGQGPELLIRYENEEAVDDSQLPKDRFSAERLKGVDSTLKIQPAELGDSAVYLCASSNVQGAEAFFGQGTRLTVV.

This chain uses TRBV4-3 with TRBJ1-2; possible D gene TRBD1, 6 bases. The CDR3 has 17 amino acids. Trimming pared 0 bases from V and 1 base from J, leaving 15 bases between. Germline V CDR1 and CDR2: LGHNA, YSLEER. DNA of the CDR3: TGCGCCAGCAGCCAAGACATCGGGACAAGGAATAACTATGGCTACACCTTC. Translated, it gives CASSQDIGTRNNYGYTF.

This clone was picked up one time. The rearrangement joins TRBV24-1 to TRBJ1-5; 7 bases line up with TRBD1. V gave up 4 bases and J gave up 4 bases; unmatched junction bases: 6. Germline V CDR1 and CDR2: KGHDR, SFDVKD. The CDR3 is made up of 15 amino acids. The CDR3 reads CATSDTGQSNQPQHF. CDR3 nucleotides: TGTGCCACCAGTGACACGGGACAGAGTAATCAGCCCCAGCATTTT.